The present T cell receptor beta chain was sequenced within a study of Graves' ophthalmopathy and Graves' hyperthyroidism. Amplification from RNA transcripts yielded the TCR beta CDR3 regions. Amplification began with first-round RT-PCR using HTBI primers, then second-round multiplex PCR was performed. In TCRdb, the multiplex PCR reads were re-called with MiXCR into one record per CDR3 protein. The sample lists about 550,000 distinct CDR3 sequences, roughly 40% occurring once. Sequencing was carried out using peripheral blood or thyroid tissue (not recorded which). The receptor was derived from an adult man with Graves' hyperthyroidism.

The CDR3 sequence: CASSRTSGGGETQYF. The CDR3 nucleotides read TGTGCCAGCAGCCGGACTAGCGGGGGCGGGGAGACCCAGTACTTC. The chain couples TRBV7-9 to TRBJ2-5, with 13 nucleotides matching TRBD2. The germline CDR1 and CDR2 sequences are SEHNR and FQNEAQ (reference sequence). This CDR3 region has 15 residues. V shed 5 bases and J 5 bases; nucleotides not matched to a gene: 5.